These 24 T cell receptor beta chains came from one sample sequenced in a study of cytomegalovirus exposure and HLA in healthy donors. PCR primers comprised 60 Vbeta and 13 Jbeta primers. Clones were read by immunoSEQ multiplex PCR, and TCRdb kept only the in-frame ones, dropping some. Among around 210,000 clones, 78% were seen once, and the ten largest hold more than 0.45%. Sequencing was done on a sample of PBMCs. The receptors shown here come from a boy aged 5-17 years in good health and CMV-seronegative.

This chain connects TRBV5-1 to TRBJ2-4; D possibly corresponds to TRBD2 (7 bases). Germline CDR1 SGHRS, CDR2 YFSETQ. Trimming shortened V by 3 bases and J by 9 bases, and 22 bases separated the two germline ends. The CDR3 is 16 amino acids. The CDR3, as DNA: TGCGCCAGCAGCTCATGGGGGGGCCTCACGCCAGGCATTCAGTACTTC. Protein product: CASSSWGGLTPGIQYF.

This sequence joins TRBV4-2 and TRBJ2-7; the D gene is possibly TRBD1 (5 bases). This CDR3 comprises 13 residues. Germline V gene sequence: CDR1 LGHNA, CDR2 YNFKEQ. Trimming took off 3 bases at V and 4 bases at J, with 10 bases between the two ends. DNA for the CDR3: TGTGCCAGCAGCCAGACAGAGACGTACGAGCAGTACTTC. This gives the protein CASSQTETYEQYF.

The V call is TRBV30, the J call TRBJ1-6; D gene uncertain. The CDR3 extends over 12 amino acids. V was shortened by 2 bases and J by 7 bases, with 6 bases between the two germline ends. Germline values: CDR1 GTSNPN, CDR2 SVGIG (reference sequence). This chain's CDR3 is CAWSQVNSPLHF. CDR3 DNA sequence: TGTGCCTGGAGTCAGGTCAATTCACCCCTCCACTTT.

The chain links TRBV5-6 to TRBJ2-7; TRBD1 matches at 8 bases. Germline V gives CDR1 SGHDT, CDR2 YYEEEE. This CDR3 contains 15 residues. With 4 bases clipped from V and 9 bases from J, the junction kept 15 bases outside the gene matches. The CDR3 nucleotides are TGTGCCAGCAGCGTCGGCCCTCAGGGGGCGCTTGGGCAGTACTTC. This translates into CASSVGPQGALGQYF. The full variable domain, in which reference TRBV5-6 and TRBJ2-7 provide the parts outside the CDR3, is DAGVTQSPTHLIKTRGQQVTLRCSPKSGHDTVSWYQQALGQGPQFIFQYYEEEERQRGNFPDRFSGHQFPNYSSELNVNALLLGDSALYLCASSVGPQGALGQYFGPGTRLTVT.

This rearrangement joins TRBV6-1 to TRBJ2-1, with D uncertain. This CDR3 has 13 residues. Trimming left V 8 bases short and J 7 bases short, with 15 bases between. The V gene's germline CDR1 is MNHNS and CDR2 SASEGT. CDR3 sequence reads: CASRREALNEQFF. CDR3 coding DNA: TGTGCCAGCCGAAGAGAGGCCTTAAATGAGCAGTTCTTC.

The CDR3 spells CASSQSKTSGTYNEQFF. DNA for the CDR3: TGTGCCAGCAGCCAAAGCAAAACTAGCGGGACTTACAATGAGCAGTTCTTC. The rearrangement uses TRBV14 and TRBJ2-1; 10 nucleotides line up with TRBD2. Trimming at V came to 2 bases and at J to 4 bases, leaving 8 bases not matched to a gene. Germline V gene data show CDR1 as SGHDN and CDR2 as FVKESK. This CDR3 has 17 amino acids. Variable domain in full (rest from reference TRBV14 and TRBJ2-1): EAGVTQFPSHSVIEKGQTVTLRCDPISGHDNLYWYRRVMGKEIKFLLHFVKESKQDESGMPNNRFLAERTGGTYSTLKVQPAELEDSGVYFCASSQSKTSGTYNEQFFGPGTRLTVL.

DNA for the CDR3: TGTGCCAGCAGCCCCCTGACTAGCGGGAGTTCCTACAATGAGCAGTTCTTC. Translation gives CASSPLTSGSSYNEQFF. The chain has TRBV7-6 and TRBJ2-1; 12 nucleotides agree with TRBD2. J gave up 1 base and V 5 bases, and 6 bases lay outside the gene matches. The length of the CDR3 is 17 residues. Germline assignment: CDR1 SGHVS and CDR2 FNYEAQ.

The chain carries TRBV7-2 and TRBJ2-7; 8 nucleotides align to TRBD2. The CDR3 covers 17 residues. Germline-derived CDR1 and CDR2 are SGHTA and FQGNSA. V shed 5 bases, J shed 2 bases, and the junction held 14 bases outside the gene matches. DNA of the CDR3: TGTGCCAGCAGCGCGAAAAGGGCACTAGCGGCAACCTACGAGCAGTACTTC. It translates to CASSAKRALAATYEQYF.

This clone was detected only a few times. CDR3 in amino acids: CASSFKAGGLETQYF. As DNA, the CDR3 is TGTGCCAGCAGCTTCAAGGCGGGGGGGCTAGAGACCCAGTACTTC. The genes are TRBV4-2 and TRBJ2-5, with 9 nucleotides matching TRBD2. Germline lookup yields CDR1 LGHNA and CDR2 YNFKEQ. V lost 5 bases, J lost 4 bases, and 8 bases stayed unmatched. This CDR3 has 15 residues.

This chain connects TRBV2 to TRBJ2-7, with TRBD2 identical over 11 bases. J was trimmed by 6 bases and V by 3 bases; bases with no gene match: 10. The CDR3 totals 16 residues. Germline values: CDR1 SNHLY, CDR2 FYNNEI. CDR3 sequence reads: CASSDENVLAGGEQYF. The CDR3 nucleotides are TGTGCCAGCAGTGATGAGAATGTGCTAGCGGGGGGCGAGCAGTACTTC.

DNA for the CDR3: TGTGCCAGCAAGCCGGACAGGGAGAGGTTGAACACTGAAGCTTTCTTT. Residues: CASKPDRERLNTEAFF. The chain has TRBV7-9 and TRBJ1-1; TRBD1 agrees at 8 bases. With 7 bases clipped from V and 0 bases from J, the junction kept 10 bases outside the gene matches. Germline lookup yields CDR1 SEHNR and CDR2 FQNEAQ (reference sequence). CDR3 length equals 16 residues.

The chain links TRBV5-1 to TRBJ2-1; 9 bases map to TRBD2. Trimming removed 5 bases from V and 5 bases from J; junction bases left unmatched: 8. The CDR3 runs to 15 residues. Germline loops: CDR1 SGHRS, CDR2 YFSETQ. The CDR3 DNA reads as TGCGCCAGCAGGAATACGGGACTAGCAAACAATGAGCAGTTCTTC. It yields the protein CASRNTGLANNEQFF.

This chain connects TRBV27 to TRBJ2-5; D may be TRBD2 (6 bases). The tail of the sequence fits TRBJ2-7 better, so the J call may be wrong. CDR3 length: 13 residues. CDR1 and CDR2 from the germline V gene are MNHEY and SMNVEV (reference sequence). CDR3 sequence reads: CASSSGGTYEQYF. The CDR3 bases are TGTGCCAGCAGTTCTGGCGGGACCTACGAGCAGTACTTC.

This rearrangement joins TRBV11-2 to TRBJ1-1; D is possibly TRBD1 (5 bases). The CDR3 has 13 amino acids. CDR1 SGHAT and CDR2 FQNNGV come from the germline V gene. V lost 5 bases and J lost 5, with 12 bases in between. CDR3 sequence: CASSPAGGTEAFF. DNA of the CDR3: TGTGCCAGCAGCCCCGCCGGGGGAACTGAAGCTTTCTTT. Full variable domain (rest looked up from reference TRBV11-2 and TRBJ1-1): EAGVAQSPRYKIIEKRQSVAFWCNPISGHATLYWYQQILGQGPKLLIQFQNNGVVDDSQLPKDRFSAERLKGVDSTLKIQPAKLEDSAVYLCASSPAGGTEAFFGQGTRLTVV.

J is TRBJ1-6 and V is TRBV7-9; D is possibly TRBD1 (6 bases). Trimming removed 4 bases at V and 10 bases at J, with 14 bases between. The CDR3 spans 14 residues. The germline V gene encodes CDR1 SEHNR and CDR2 FQNEAQ (reference sequence). CDR3 sequence (DNA): TGTGCCAGCAGCTCGGACAGCTCTAGCTCACCCCTCCACTTT. This translates into CASSSDSSSSPLHF.

In its sample, this clone was seen a few times. The chain uses TRBV14 and TRBJ1-2; 7 bases match TRBD1. CDR3 length: 14 residues. J lost 4 bases, V lost 4 bases, and 6 bases had no gene match. Per germline, CDR1 SGHDN and CDR2 FVKESK. The CDR3 region has the DNA TGTGCCAGCAGCCCGTCCACAGGGGCCTATGGCTACACCTTC. Protein product: CASSPSTGAYGYTF.

The chain combines TRBV6-5 with TRBJ1-1; 8 nucleotides agree with TRBD1. The CDR3 loop spans 13 amino acids. V lost 7 bases and J lost 4; bases outside the gene matches: 5. Germline V gene sequence: CDR1 MNHEY, CDR2 SVGAGI. The CDR3 coding sequence is TGTGCCAGCACGACAGGGGAGGTCACTGAAGCTTTCTTT. Its translation: CASTTGEVTEAFF.

The CDR3 DNA sequence: TGTGCCAGCAGCTCCGGACAGGGGGCGAATGAAAAACTGTTTTTT. This encodes CASSSGQGANEKLFF. The genes are TRBV5-6 and TRBJ1-4, with 11 bases matching TRBD1. This CDR3 comprises 15 residues. CDR1 and CDR2 (germline): SGHDT, YYEEEE. Trimming cost V 3 bases and J 5 bases; bases outside gene matches: 3.

For this clone: Relative to the germline gene, one junction end is altered; a read error may explain this. This chain uses TRBV30 with TRBJ1-2; TRBD1 matches 8 bases. This CDR3 comprises 15 residues. CDR1 is GTSNPN, CDR2 SVGIG, per germline (reference sequence). In DNA, the CDR3 is TGTGCCTGGGGTGTGTCCCGGACAGGGAACTATGGCTACACCTTC. It yields the protein CAWGVSRTGNYGYTF.

The chain couples TRBV27 to TRBJ2-3; tentatively, D is TRBD1 (5 bases). The length of the CDR3 is 17 residues. The V gene lost 2 bases and the J gene lost 0 bases, with 15 bases spanning the gap. The germline CDR1 and CDR2 sequences are MNHEY and SMNVEV (reference sequence). The CDR3 region is CASSLRGQATSTDTQYF. Here the CDR3 DNA reads TGTGCCAGCAGTTTAAGGGGTCAGGCGACTAGCACAGATACGCAGTATTTT.

The chain has TRBV4-1 and TRBJ1-1; TRBD1 matches at 9 bases. Germline V CDR1 and CDR2: MGHRA, YSYEKL. This CDR3 is built from 15 residues. Trimming cost V 1 base and J 6 bases; bases outside gene matches: 6. The CDR3 nucleotides are TGCGCCAGCAGCCAAGCCGGGACAGGGTATCCTGAAGCTTTCTTT. It codes for CASSQAGTGYPEAFF.

The CDR3 nucleotides read TGTGCCAGCAGCCCGGGAGGTCTCTACAATGAGCAGTTCTTC. This gives the protein CASSPGGLYNEQFF. The chain carries TRBV6-4 and TRBJ2-1, with 7 positions matching TRBD2. With V trimmed by 6 bases and J by 3 bases, 5 bases remained unmatched. The V gene's germline CDR1 is MRHNA and CDR2 SNTAGT. The CDR3 sequence is 14 residues long.

This chain joins TRBV11-3 and TRBJ2-7; D remains ambiguous. This CDR3 region has 11 residues. Germline CDR1 and CDR2: SGHNT and YENEEA. Trimming cost V 4 bases and J 6 bases, with 7 bases left between them. The CDR3 spells CASSSWSEQYF. Written as DNA, the CDR3 is TGTGCCAGCAGCTCGTGGAGCGAGCAGTACTTC.

V and J are TRBV6-6 and TRBJ2-3; the match to TRBD1 covers 7 bases. Looked up from germline, CDR1 is MNHNY and CDR2 is SVGAGI (reference sequence). This CDR3 is 14 amino acids long. The ends lost 2 bases at V and 4 bases at J; junction bases unmatched: 3. CDR3 coding DNA: TGTGCCAGCAGTTACACTACAGGGGCAGATACGCAGTATTTT. It encodes CASSYTTGADTQYF.